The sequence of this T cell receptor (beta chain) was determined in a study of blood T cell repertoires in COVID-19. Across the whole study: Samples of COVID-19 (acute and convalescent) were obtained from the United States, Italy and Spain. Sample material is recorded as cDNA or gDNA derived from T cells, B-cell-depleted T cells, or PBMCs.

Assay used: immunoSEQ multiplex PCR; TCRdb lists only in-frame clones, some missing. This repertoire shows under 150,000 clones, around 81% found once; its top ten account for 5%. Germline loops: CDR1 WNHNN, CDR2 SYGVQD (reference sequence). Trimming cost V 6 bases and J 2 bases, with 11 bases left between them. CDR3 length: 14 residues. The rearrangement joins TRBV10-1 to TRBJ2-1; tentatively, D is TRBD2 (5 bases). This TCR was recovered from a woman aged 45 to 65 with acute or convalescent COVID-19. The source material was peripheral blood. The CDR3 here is CASREPGTYNEQFF. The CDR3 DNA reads TGCGCCAGCAGAGAGCCGGGGACCTACAATGAGCAGTTCTTC.